The TCR beta chain under discussion was sequenced for a study of PD-L1 blockade in urothelial cancer. Study in general: Patients began atezolizumab, 1,200 mg intravenously every 3 weeks, in about 2014. The study recovered a median of roughly 140,000 T cells per blood sample.

Patients were diagnosed with urothelial carcinoma, either locally advanced or metastatic. The germline V gene has CDR1 SEHNR and CDR2 FQNEAQ (reference sequence). Deletions cut 10 bases from V and 0 bases from J, with 16 bases between. CDR3 size: 14 residues. This table comes from immunoSEQ multiplex PCR, and its TCRdb copy is limited to in-frame clones, with some not included. In the table there are just under 30,000 clones, about 87% of which are singletons. The sequence came from a man over 45 with urothelial cancer. The rearrangement joins TRBV7-9 to TRBJ2-7; maybe TRBD2 (5 bases). Sequencing was performed on PBMCs, taken around atezolizumab (anti-PD-L1) treatment. CDR3 sequence (DNA): TGTGCCACCCGCCCTGGGAGATTCTCCTACGAGCAGTACTTC. This codes for CATRPGRFSYEQYF.